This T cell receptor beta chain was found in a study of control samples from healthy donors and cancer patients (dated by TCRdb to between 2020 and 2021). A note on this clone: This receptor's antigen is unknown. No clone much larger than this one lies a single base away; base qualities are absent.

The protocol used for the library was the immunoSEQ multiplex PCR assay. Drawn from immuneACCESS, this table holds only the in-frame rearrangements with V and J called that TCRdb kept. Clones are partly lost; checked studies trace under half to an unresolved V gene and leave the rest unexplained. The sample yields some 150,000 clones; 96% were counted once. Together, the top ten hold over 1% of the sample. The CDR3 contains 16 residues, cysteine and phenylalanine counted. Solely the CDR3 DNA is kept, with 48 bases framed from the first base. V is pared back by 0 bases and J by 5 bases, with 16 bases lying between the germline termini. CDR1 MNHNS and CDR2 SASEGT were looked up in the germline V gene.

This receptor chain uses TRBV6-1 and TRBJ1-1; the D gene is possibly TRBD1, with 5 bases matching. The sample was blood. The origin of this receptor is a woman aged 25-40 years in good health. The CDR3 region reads CASSEALDLGGTEAFF. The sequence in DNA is TGTGCCAGCAGTGAAGCCCTGGACCTGGGGGGAACTGAAGCTTTCTTT.